These 22 T cell receptor beta chains originate from one sample sequenced in a study of identical twins. TCRdb called the 5' RACE reads again in MiXCR, with one record for every CDR3 protein. The sample has 1,800,000 or so distinct CDR3 sequences; roughly a third are singletons. The source material was cord blood. These receptors originate from a newborn girl in good health.

This clonotype was picked up a small number of times. The chain combines TRBV20-1 with TRBJ1-2; D is ambiguous. The CDR3 covers 12 residues. Trimming stripped 3 bases from V and 4 bases from J, with 9 bases between. Germline V gives CDR1 DFQATT, CDR2 SNEGSKA (reference sequence). CDR3 DNA sequence: TGCAGTGCTAGTCAGGCCAGCTATGGCTACACCTTC. This encodes CSASQASYGYTF.

V usage is TRBV20-1 and J usage is TRBJ1-1; 7 positions agree with TRBD1. With V trimmed by 3 bases and J by 0 bases, 4 bases remained unmatched. Germline V lookup: CDR1 DFQATT, CDR2 SNEGSKA (reference sequence). This CDR3 has 14 residues. As DNA, the CDR3 is TGCAGTGCTAGGAGGCAGGGGGTGAACACTGAAGCTTTCTTT. The encoded protein is CSARRQGVNTEAFF.

This chain joins TRBV27 and TRBJ2-7; 8 bases align to TRBD1. Germline V CDR1 and CDR2: MNHEY, SMNVEV (reference sequence). The CDR3 sequence is 16 residues long. Trimming removed 2 bases from V and 2 bases from J; junction bases left unmatched: 8. CDR3: CASSLIPPRGPYEQYF. The CDR3 DNA follows: TGTGCCAGCAGTTTAATCCCCCCCAGGGGGCCCTACGAGCAGTACTTC.

This clonotype has only a few counts. A single base separates this from a much larger clone, so it may be a read error. The rearrangement uses TRBV20-1 and TRBJ2-5; D is possibly TRBD2 (6 bases). The CDR3 is made up of 11 amino acids. Germline CDR1 is DFQATT and CDR2 is SNEGSKA (reference sequence). The DNA for the CDR3 is TGCAGTGCTAGCGGGAGAGAGACCCGGTACTTC. Encoded protein: CSASGRETRYF.

The chain couples TRBV21-1 to TRBJ2-7; no DNA check was done on the table's D call, TRBD2. TRBV21-1 is annotated as a pseudogene. The CDR3 loop spans 16 amino acids. The CDR3 DNA sequence: TGTGCCAGCAGCAACAGTAGCCTCCCCTTTCCCTACGAGCGGTACTTC. Protein: CASSNSSLPFPYERYF.

The rearrangement joins TRBV6-6 to TRBJ2-5; D may be TRBD1 or TRBD2 (6 bases each). From germline, CDR1 is MNHNY and CDR2 SVGAGI (reference sequence). Trimming pared 0 bases from V and 11 bases from J, leaving 25 bases between. This CDR3 contains 17 residues. The CDR3 loop reads CASSYSIRGARGNEQYF. CDR3 nucleotides: TGTGCCAGCAGTTACTCGATTAGGGGGGCTCGGGGAAATGAGCAGTACTTC.

The chain employs TRBV18 and TRBJ1-2, with TRBD1 identical over 9 bases. CDR1 is KGHSH and CDR2 is LQKENI in the germline V gene. The V gene end was trimmed by 6 bases and the J gene end by 8 bases; junction bases not matched to a gene: 7. The CDR3 is 13 amino acids. CDR3 sequence (DNA): TGTGCCAGCTCCGGGACAGGGCGAACCGGCTACACCTTC. It specifies CASSGTGRTGYTF. The full variable domain, its missing parts supplied by reference TRBV18 and TRBJ1-2, is NAGVMQNPRHLVRRRGQEARLRCSPMKGHSHVYWYRQLPEEGLKFMVYLQKENIIDESGMPKERFSAEFPKEGPSILRIQQVVRGDSAAYFCASSGTGRTGYTFGSGTRLTVV.

This clonotype was detected a few times. The chain is built from TRBV30 and TRBJ1-6; D is uncertain. CDR1 GTSNPN and CDR2 SVGIG come from the germline V gene (reference sequence). V lost 1 base and J lost 0, with 4 bases in between. CDR3 size: 14 residues. CDR3 nucleotide sequence: TGTGCCTGGAGTGACAGCTCCTATAATTCACCCCTCCACTTT. The encoded protein is CAWSDSSYNSPLHF.

The chain uses TRBV18 and TRBJ2-3; 7 bases are shared with TRBD2. CDR1 and CDR2 (germline): KGHSH, LQKENI. This CDR3 has 17 residues. V lost 5 bases and J lost 4; bases outside the gene matches: 15. The CDR3 is CASSEFSWTSSADTQYF. CDR3 nucleotides: TGTGCCAGCTCAGAGTTTTCGTGGACTAGTTCGGCAGATACGCAGTATTTT.

The V call is TRBV2, the J call TRBJ2-1; D is uncertain. This CDR3 has 15 amino acids. Trimming removed 0 bases from V and 2 bases from J, with 8 bases in between. Looked up from germline, CDR1 is SNHLY and CDR2 is FYNNEI. The CDR3 here is CASSEATSPYNEQFF. As DNA, the CDR3 is TGTGCCAGCAGTGAAGCTACAAGTCCCTACAATGAGCAGTTCTTC.

This clonotype was seen a handful of times. This chain joins TRBV28 and TRBJ1-2; D gene uncertain. V shed 4 bases and J shed 4 bases, with 19 bases lying between them. Germline assignment: CDR1 MDHEN and CDR2 SYDVKM. This CDR3 has 16 residues. The CDR3 here is CASSSPSLQILYGYTF. The CDR3 coding sequence is TGTGCCAGCAGTTCCCCCTCTCTACAGATCCTCTATGGCTACACCTTC.

The table lists this clonotype with a count of one. CDR3 nucleotide sequence: TGTGCCATCAGTGGGACAGGAGACACCGGGGAGCTGTTTTTT. It yields the protein CAISGTGDTGELFF. The genes are TRBV10-3 and TRBJ2-2; 7 nucleotides agree with TRBD1. From germline, CDR1 is ENHRY and CDR2 SYGVKD. V trimming: 4 bases; J trimming: 3 bases; junction bases outside the gene matches: 2. The CDR3 extends over 14 amino acids.

This clonotype turned up a few times. J is TRBJ1-4 and V is TRBV27; D call uncertain. The germline gives CDR1 MNHEY, CDR2 SMNVEV (reference sequence). Trimming stripped 7 bases from V and 7 bases from J, with 16 bases between. The CDR3 contains 14 residues. This CDR3 reads CASTGALMGEKLFF. The CDR3 coding sequence is TGTGCCAGCACCGGAGCCCTTATGGGTGAAAAACTGTTTTTT.

Comments on this clonotype: Mismatch with germline at one junction end may stem from a read error. This chain joins TRBV27 and TRBJ2-7, with a tentative D call TRBD1 (6 bases). Germline CDR1 and CDR2: MNHEY and SMNVEV (reference sequence). The CDR3 has 18 residues. In nucleotides, the CDR3 is TGTACCAGCAGTTTATCGCCCCCACTCATCAGGGGCTCCTACGAGCAGTACTTC. Protein product: CTSSLSPPLIRGSYEQYF.

This clonotype has just a few counts. V usage is TRBV27 and J usage is TRBJ2-5; 11 bases fit TRBD2. The CDR3 covers 16 residues. V was clipped by 6 bases and J by 11 bases; unmatched bases: 17. CDR1 MNHEY and CDR2 SMNVEV come from the germline V gene (reference sequence). The CDR3: CASSSGLAVLNDEQYF. The CDR3 DNA is TGTGCCAGCAGCTCGGGACTAGCGGTCTTAAATGATGAGCAGTACTTC.

The chain is built from TRBV7-2 and TRBJ2-5, with 11 bases aligning to TRBD1. This CDR3 is 15 amino acids long. Germline lookup yields CDR1 SGHTA and CDR2 FQGNSA. The V and J ends lost 2 bases and 11 bases, in that order; junction bases with no gene match: 10. CDR3 sequence: CASSLRGQGAKEQYF. CDR3 nucleotide sequence: TGTGCCAGCAGCTTAAGAGGACAGGGGGCGAAAGAGCAGTACTTC.

The rearrangement links TRBV11-2 to TRBJ2-1; 9 bases map to TRBD2. The CDR3 runs to 19 residues. J lost 0 bases, V lost 0 bases, and 9 bases had no gene match. Germline V CDR1 and CDR2: SGHAT, FQNNGV. The CDR3 protein is CASSLDGSSGVFSYNEQFF. The CDR3 nucleotides are TGTGCCAGCAGCTTAGATGGTTCTAGCGGGGTGTTCTCCTACAATGAGCAGTTCTTC.

About this clonotype: One junction end disagrees with the germline gene, perhaps due to a read error. The V call is TRBV4-1, the J call TRBJ1-4, with 7 nucleotides matching TRBD1. Germline V lookup: CDR1 MGHRA, CDR2 YSYEKL. This CDR3 has 14 residues. CDR3 coding DNA: TGCGCCAACAGCCGCGGACAGGTTGGGGAAAAACTGTTTTTT. It codes for CANSRGQVGEKLFF.

The chain uses TRBV2 and TRBJ2-1; unclear D gene. V was cut by 6 bases and J by 10 bases, with 10 bases left in between. This CDR3 region has 11 residues. Germline CDR1 is SNHLY and CDR2 is FYNNEI. In nucleotides, the CDR3 is TGTGCCAGCAGGGGGATTTTGGAGCAGTTCTTC. Its translation: CASRGILEQFF.

The chain is built from TRBV5-1 and TRBJ2-5; 8 bases map to TRBD1. CDR1 SGHRS and CDR2 YFSETQ come from the germline V gene. CDR3 size: 13 residues. With 7 bases clipped from V and 11 bases from J, the junction kept 13 bases outside the gene matches. CDR3 DNA sequence: TGCGCCAGCTTACAGGGGGGTGCCAATGAGCAGTACTTC. It encodes CASLQGGANEQYF.

This CDR3 is CSVALRLNTEAFF. The CDR3 bases are TGCAGCGTTGCCCTTCGTTTGAACACTGAAGCTTTCTTT. The V call is TRBV29-1, the J call TRBJ1-1; D gene unclear. Trimming shortened V by 4 bases and J by 0 bases, and 9 bases separated the two germline ends. Per the germline V gene, CDR1 is SQVTM and CDR2 is ANQGSEA. The CDR3 extends over 13 amino acids. The variable domain in full, completed from reference TRBV29-1 and TRBJ1-1, reads SAVISQKPSRDICQRGTSLTIQCQVDSQVTMMFWYRQQPGQSLTLIATANQGSEATYESGFVIDKFPISRPNLTFSTLTVSNMSPEDSSIYLCSVALRLNTEAFFGQGTRLTVV.

The CDR3 DNA follows: TGTGCCAGCAGCCCCCGCCCCGGACTAGCAATCTACAATGAGCAGTTCTTC. It translates to CASSPRPGLAIYNEQFF. V usage is TRBV7-9 and J usage is TRBJ2-1; 8 bases match TRBD2. The CDR3 length is 17 residues. V trimming: 5 bases; J trimming: 3 bases; junction bases outside the gene matches: 12. The germline gives CDR1 SEHNR, CDR2 FQNEAQ (reference sequence).